The TCR beta chain described here comes from a study of blood T cells in healthy people across ages. Together with a sample-barcoded 5' primer, a J-beta primer mix was included in a second PCR lasting roughly 6 to 12 cycles. The template-switch adaptor, which had 12 random nucleotides, put a tag on each cDNA molecule. TCRdb recomputed calls from the 5' RACE reads with MiXCR, one row per CDR3 protein. The data show roughly 500,000 distinct CDR3 sequences, less than 25% seen once. As concerns this clonotype: Its antigen is undetermined.

Study-wide results and limits: Diversity of TCR beta per million T cells declined in a roughly linear way with age.

This same sample was also part of a study on T cells of mothers and their children. As that report states: Related and unrelated pairs show similar shaping of TCR recombination output by thymic selection.

The clonotype comes from a boy between 10 and 17 years old in good health. The sample taken for sequencing was blood.

CDR3 amino acids: CASSNGGSSYNEQFF. In nucleotides, the CDR3 is TGTGCCAGCAGCAACGGGGGTAGCTCCTACAATGAGCAGTTCTTC. This chain connects TRBV27 to TRBJ2-1; D might be TRBD2 (6 bases). The germline V and J ends were trimmed by 6 bases and 0 bases, with 12 bases remaining between them. The CDR3 covers 15 residues. CDR1 and CDR2 from the germline V gene are MNHEY and SMNVEV (reference sequence).